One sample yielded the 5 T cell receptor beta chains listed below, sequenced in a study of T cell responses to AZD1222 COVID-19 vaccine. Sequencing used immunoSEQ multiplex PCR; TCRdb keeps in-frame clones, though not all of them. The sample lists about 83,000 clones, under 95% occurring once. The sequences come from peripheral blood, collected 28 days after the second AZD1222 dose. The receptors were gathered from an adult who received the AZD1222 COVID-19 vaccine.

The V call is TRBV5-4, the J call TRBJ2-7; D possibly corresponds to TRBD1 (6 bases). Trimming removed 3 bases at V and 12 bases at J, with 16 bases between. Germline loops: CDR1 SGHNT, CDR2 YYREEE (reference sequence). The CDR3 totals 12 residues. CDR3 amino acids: CASSSTGIGVYF. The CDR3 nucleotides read TGTGCCAGCAGCTCTACAGGGATCGGGGTGTACTTC.

The CDR3 reads CASSFGFAGDGNEQFF. The CDR3 nucleotides are TGTGCCAGCAGTTTCGGCTTCGCGGGAGACGGCAATGAGCAGTTCTTC. This chain connects TRBV28 to TRBJ2-1; 7 bases fit TRBD2. CDR1 and CDR2 from the germline V gene are MDHEN and SYDVKM. The CDR3 runs 16 residues. Losses at the gene ends were 3 bases for V and 6 bases for J; bases not matched to a gene: 11.

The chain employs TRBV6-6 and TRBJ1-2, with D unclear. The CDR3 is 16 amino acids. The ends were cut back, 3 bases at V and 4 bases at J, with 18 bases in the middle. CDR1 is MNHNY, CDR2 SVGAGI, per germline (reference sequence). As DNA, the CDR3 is TGTGCCAGCAGTTATTCCCCCTCAACTACATTCTATGGCTACACCTTC. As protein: CASSYSPSTTFYGYTF.

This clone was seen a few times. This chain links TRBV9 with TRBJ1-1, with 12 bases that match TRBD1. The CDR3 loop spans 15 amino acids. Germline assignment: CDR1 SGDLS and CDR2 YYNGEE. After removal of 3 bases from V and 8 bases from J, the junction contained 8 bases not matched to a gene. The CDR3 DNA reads TGTGCCAGCAGCGAATCGGGACAGGGGGCCTACGAAGCTTTCTTT. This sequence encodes CASSESGQGAYEAFF.

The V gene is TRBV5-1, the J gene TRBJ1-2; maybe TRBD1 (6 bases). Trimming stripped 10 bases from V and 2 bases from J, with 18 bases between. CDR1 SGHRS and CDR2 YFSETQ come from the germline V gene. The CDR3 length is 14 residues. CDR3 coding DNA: TGCGCCTCCCGGACGGGGGCGGTAAACTATGGCTACACCTTC. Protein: CASRTGAVNYGYTF. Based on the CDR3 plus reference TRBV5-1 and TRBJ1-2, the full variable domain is KAGVTQTPRYLIKTRGQQVTLSCSPISGHRSVSWYQQTPGQGLQFLFEYFSETQRNKGNFPGRFSGRQFSNSRSEMNVSTLELGDSALYLCASRTGAVNYGYTFGSGTRLTVV.